These 10 T cell receptor beta chains were sequenced from one sample in a study of stem cell transplantation in POMP-related autoinflammatory disease. Sequencing used immunoSEQ multiplex PCR; TCRdb keeps in-frame clones, though not all of them. Among approximately 65,000 clones listed, about nine tenths were seen once. The starting material was CD4+ T cells from PBMCs, obtained after stem cell transplantation. The receptors derive from a human patient with POMP-related autoinflammation and immune dysregulation (PRAID). Some T cells may be transferred from the graft donor.

This clone was observed a single time. The chain joins TRBV28 to TRBJ2-5; maybe TRBD2 (5 bases). The CDR3 has 13 residues. CDR1 and CDR2 from the germline V gene are MDHEN and SYDVKM. Trimming stripped 6 bases from V and 5 bases from J, with 13 bases between. This chain's CDR3 is CASRDWSRETQYF. The CDR3 coding sequence is TGTGCCAGCAGGGACTGGTCTCGGGAGACCCAGTACTTC.

The rearrangement links TRBV3-1 (or the pseudogene TRBV3-2) to TRBJ2-7; D could derive from TRBD1 or TRBD2 (5 bases each). Trimming took 3 bases from V and 1 from J, leaving 10 bases between them. In germline, CDR1 is LGHDT, CDR2 YNNKEL (reference sequence). The CDR3 consists of 14 residues. The CDR3 protein is CASSQGTDSYEQYF. The CDR3 DNA follows: TGTGCCAGCAGCCAGGGGACGGATTCCTACGAGCAGTACTTC.

This rearrangement joins TRBV2 to TRBJ1-5; D uncertain. The germline V and J ends were trimmed by 3 bases and 7 bases, with 10 bases remaining between them. Germline-derived CDR1 and CDR2 are SNHLY and FYNNEI. The CDR3 runs 13 residues. The CDR3 sequence: CASSEQSEQPQHF. In DNA form, the CDR3 reads TGTGCCAGCAGTGAGCAGAGTGAACAGCCCCAGCATTTT.

The V and J genes are TRBV2 and TRBJ2-2; D might be TRBD1 (6 bases). The CDR3 is 14 amino acids. The V end was cut by 7 bases, the J end by 3 bases, with 12 bases between. Germline CDR1 and CDR2: SNHLY and FYNNEI. The CDR3: CASNPQGHTGELFF. CDR3 sequence (DNA): TGTGCCAGCAACCCGCAGGGGCACACCGGGGAGCTGTTTTTT.

V is TRBV19 and J is TRBJ2-5, with 7 positions matching TRBD1. The V gene end was trimmed by 5 bases and the J gene end by 2 bases; junction bases not matched to a gene: 5. Germline V lookup: CDR1 LNHDA, CDR2 SQIVND (reference sequence). The CDR3 length is 14 residues. The CDR3 DNA reads TGTGCCAGTAGTTTGACAGGGTTACAAGAGACCCAGTACTTC. It specifies CASSLTGLQETQYF.

The V call is TRBV10-3, the J call TRBJ2-2, with TRBD2 matching 12 bases. The germline V gene encodes CDR1 ENHRY and CDR2 SYGVKD. The CDR3 is made up of 19 amino acids. J lost 7 bases, V lost 0 bases, and 12 bases had no gene match. The CDR3 protein is CAISESSGLAGFSGGELFF. The CDR3 DNA is TGTGCCATCAGTGAGTCAAGCGGACTAGCGGGATTTTCGGGCGGGGAGCTGTTTTTT.

The chain uses TRBV6-2 or TRBV6-3 and TRBJ2-5; no clear D gene. Germline CDR1 and CDR2: MNHEY and SVGEGT. Trimming took 0 bases from V and 2 from J, leaving 7 bases between them. This CDR3 contains 14 residues. Written as DNA, the CDR3 is TGTGCCAGCAGTTACTCGAACATTCAAGAGACCCAGTACTTC. Its translation is CASSYSNIQETQYF.

V usage is TRBV6-5 and J usage is TRBJ1-6, with no clear D. The CDR3 covers 14 residues. The V end was cut by 7 bases, the J end by 9 bases, with 16 bases between. In germline, CDR1 is MNHEY, CDR2 SVGAGI. The CDR3 loop is CASIASSWGSPLHF. The CDR3 DNA reads TGTGCCAGCATCGCCTCGAGTTGGGGTTCACCCCTCCACTTT.

For the CDR3, the DNA is TGCGCCAGCAGTGAAGACGGGGCGGATTCACCCCTCCACTTT. It codes for CASSEDGADSPLHF. The chain combines TRBV10-2 with TRBJ1-6; D might be TRBD1 (5 bases). Germline V lookup: CDR1 WSHSY, CDR2 SAAADI. The CDR3 is 14 residues long. Trimming stripped 3 bases from V and 8 bases from J, with 11 bases between.

V and J are TRBV2 and TRBJ2-1; TRBD2 matches at 7 bases. CDR3 length: 18 residues. Per the germline V gene, CDR1 is SNHLY and CDR2 is FYNNEI. The V and J ends lost 4 bases and 3 bases, in that order; junction bases with no gene match: 15. In DNA, the CDR3 is TGTGCCAGCAGTGTATCCCGCCGGGCGGGAGCTCTCTACAATGAGCAGTTCTTC. Its translation is CASSVSRRAGALYNEQFF.